A selection of T cell receptor beta chains follows, all from one sample in a study of OX40 agonist ivuxolimab in advanced cancers. Generated by immunoSEQ multiplex PCR, the TCRdb table keeps only in-frame clones and is missing some. The sample includes roughly 25,000 clones, around 73% seen only once; the top ten take approximately 1.5%. The sequencing used CD4+ or CD8+ T cells sorted from blood, collected in a trial of the OX40 agonist ivuxolimab. The receptors were sampled from an adult with an advanced solid tumor such as melanoma, head and neck, liver or kidney cancer. CDR3s include the opening cysteine and the closing phenylalanine or tryptophan. The D gene is left open where the match is weak. Expanded clones get a size class; other rows say once, few or many, or leave the size out.

J gene	clone size	V gene	D gene	CDR3 DNA	CDR3 protein
TRBJ1-1	NA	TRBV28	NA	TGTGCCAGCAGTCACCGGGGGGCACGGAACACTGAAGCTTTCTTT	CASSHRGARNTEAFF
TRBJ2-3	NA	TRBV7-3	TRBD2	TGTGCCAGCAGCCCCCGGACTGGGGAGGGTACGCAGTATTTT	CASSPRTGEGTQYF
TRBJ2-3	NA	TRBV9	NA	TGTGCCAGCAGCGTAGTGGGTGATACGCAGTATTTT	CASSVVGDTQYF
TRBJ2-2	NA	TRBV29-1	NA	TGCAGCGTTCGGAGGGGGGCCGACACCGGGGAGCTGTTTTTT	CSVRRGADTGELFF
TRBJ2-5	NA	TRBV5-6	NA	TGTGCCAGCAGCTTCGGTGAGACCCAGTACTTC	CASSFGETQYF
TRBJ2-2	NA	TRBV5-1	TRBD1	TGCGCCAGCAGCTGGGACAGGTCGAACACCGGGGAGCTGTTTTTT	CASSWDRSNTGELFF
TRBJ1-3	NA	TRBV5-1	NA	TGCGCCAGCAGCTTGCCCTCAAAGGGTAACACCATATATTTT	CASSLPSKGNTIYF
TRBJ2-2	NA	TRBV6-5	NA	TGTGCCAGCAGTTATCTCAGTGAGCTGTTTTTT	CASSYLSELFF
TRBJ2-7	NA	TRBV2	TRBD2	TGTGCCAGCAGTGAACTTCCGGGGGGGGCCGGTTACGAGCAGTACTTC	CASSELPGGAGYEQYF
TRBJ2-3	NA	TRBV5-1	TRBD1	TGCGCCAGCAGCCCCGGGACAGGATACACAGATACGCAGTATTTT	CASSPGTGYTDTQYF
TRBJ2-2	once	TRBV7-2	NA	TGTGCCAGCAGCCCTCCACTGGGGGTCAACACCGGGGAGCTGTTTTTT	CASSPPLGVNTGELFF
TRBJ2-1	NA	TRBV5-4	TRBD2	TGTGCCAGCAGTTCCGAGCGGGGGGGCCCCAATGAGCAGTTCTTC	CASSSERGGPNEQFF
TRBJ2-5	NA	TRBV5-6	NA	TGTGCCAGCAGCTTGAAAAGGACTTCAGAGACCCAGTACTTC	CASSLKRTSETQYF
TRBJ1-4	NA	TRBV5-1	NA	TGCGCCAGCAGCTTGGGGCAGGATGAAAAACTGTTTTTT	CASSLGQDEKLFF
TRBJ1-6	few	TRBV28	NA	TGTGCCTCAGGAAACTCCTATAATTCACCCCTCCACTTT	CASGNSYNSPLHF
TRBJ1-2	NA	TRBV6-1	NA	TGTGCCAGCAGGCTTGGTTCCCAAAGAGGCGGCTACACCTTC	CASRLGSQRGGYTF
TRBJ1-2	NA	TRBV6-1	NA	TGTGCCAGCAGTTCGGATTGGAGTAGTCGCTACACCTTC	CASSSDWSSRYTF
TRBJ2-7	NA	TRBV5-6	NA	TGTGCCAGCAGCCTGGGCCTCACGGGGACCTACGAGCAGTACTTC	CASSLGLTGTYEQYF
TRBJ2-5	NA	TRBV7-9	TRBD1	TGTGCCAGCAGCTTATACGGGGCAGGGGGAGAGACCCAGTACTTC	CASSLYGAGGETQYF
TRBJ1-1	NA	TRBV27	NA	TGTGCCAGCAGTTCCAACAGAAACTCGAACACTGAAGCTTTCTTT	CASSSNRNSNTEAFF
TRBJ2-6	NA	TRBV28	NA	TGTGCCAGCAGTGTGACACAAAGTCGGGCCAACGTCCTGACTTTC	CASSVTQSRANVLTF
TRBJ1-6	NA	TRBV5-4	NA	TGTGCCAGCAGCTTGGCGGAAAATTCACCCCTCCACTTT	CASSLAENSPLHF
TRBJ1-1	few	TRBV5-1	NA	TGCGCCAGCAGCTCGAAAGACACTGAAGCTTTCTTT	CASSSKDTEAFF
TRBJ1-5	NA	TRBV7-6	TRBD1	TGTGCCAGCAGCTTAGGGACAGGGCGCAATCAGCCCCAGCATTTT	CASSLGTGRNQPQHF
TRBJ1-1	few	TRBV5-1	NA	TGCGCCAGCAGCTTCTCCCCAGCAGACACTGAAGCTTTCTTT	CASSFSPADTEAFF
TRBJ1-3	NA	TRBV7-3	NA	TGTGCCAGCAGCGTAACAGGAGACTCTGGAAACACCATATATTTT	CASSVTGDSGNTIYF
TRBJ2-5	NA	TRBV14	NA	TGTGCCAGCAGCCAAGGATACAGCGTAAAGACCCAGTACTTC	CASSQGYSVKTQYF
TRBJ2-2	NA	TRBV28	NA	TGTGCCTCACAGAGACAAGTGAACACCGGGGAGCTGTTTTTT	CASQRQVNTGELFF
TRBJ2-7	NA	TRBV7-2	NA	TGTGCCAGCAGCCCTAAGCGCGTAAGGGTCTACGAGCAGTACTTC	CASSPKRVRVYEQYF
TRBJ1-4	NA	TRBV9	TRBD1	TGTGCCAGCAGCGTAGGGGGACAGGGTTTCGAAAAACTGTTTTTT	CASSVGGQGFEKLFF
TRBJ2-3	NA	TRBV4-1	NA	TGCGCCAGCAGCCAACGATCTGCAGGAGATACGCAGTATTTT	CASSQRSAGDTQYF
TRBJ2-2	NA	TRBV7-9	NA	TGTGCCAGCAGCTTACACCAGAACACCGGGGAGCTGTTTTTT	CASSLHQNTGELFF
TRBJ2-5	NA	TRBV6-5	TRBD1	TGTGCCAGCAGTGCGGACAGGGGAGGGGAGACCCAGTACTTC	CASSADRGGETQYF
TRBJ1-5	NA	TRBV2	TRBD1	TGTGCCAGCAGTGGCAGGGGGAATAGCAATCAGCCCCAGCATTTT	CASSGRGNSNQPQHF
TRBJ1-1	NA	TRBV6-1	NA	TGTGCCAGCAGTCGAGAAGGGGTTGAAGCTTTCTTT	CASSREGVEAFF
TRBJ2-3	NA	TRBV28	TRBD2	TGTGCTCTTGGCGGGGGGGCCGGAAGCACAGATACGCAGTATTTT	CALGGGAGSTDTQYF
TRBJ1-5	NA	TRBV7-2	NA	TGTGCCAGCAGCTCCAACAATCAGCCCCAGCATTTT	CASSSNNQPQHF
TRBJ2-3	NA	TRBV27	NA	TGTGCCAGCAGTTTATCAGGAGATACGCAGTATTTT	CASSLSGDTQYF
TRBJ1-1	NA	TRBV7-2	NA	TGTGCCAGCAGCTTTAAAGTAAACACTGAAGCTTTCTTT	CASSFKVNTEAFF
TRBJ2-4	NA	TRBV2	NA	TGTGCCAGCGGGAGGACACATAAGCTATTAGCCAAAAACATTCAGTACTTC	CASGRTHKLLAKNIQYF
TRBJ1-5	NA	TRBV6-5	NA	TGTGCCAGCAGTATACGGGTAGGCCAGCCCCAGCATTTT	CASSIRVGQPQHF
TRBJ2-2	NA	TRBV6-6	NA	TGTGCCAGCAGACCTCGGGAGTCCGGGGAGCTGTTTTTT	CASRPRESGELFF
TRBJ2-7	few	TRBV2	NA	TGTGCCAGCAACGGGGGAGCCTCCTACGAGCAGTACTTC	CASNGGASYEQYF
TRBJ2-7	NA	TRBV5-1	TRBD2	TGCGCCAGCAGCTGGGGACTAGCGGATAGCTCCTACGAGCAGTACTTC	CASSWGLADSSYEQYF
TRBJ2-3	NA	TRBV7-2	NA	TGTGCCAGCAGCCCCGGGACCCGGGGAGATACGCAGTATTTT	CASSPGTRGDTQYF